This TCR beta chain was captured in a study of control samples from healthy donors and cancer patients. For this clone: Other nucleotide sequences in the sample specify the same CDR3.

Produced via immunoSEQ multiplex PCR; TCRdb's table is partial and in-frame only. Of 150,000 or so clones listed, over 85% were seen once; the top ten hold around 9.3%. There are 16 residues in the CDR3. Trimming removed 0 bases at V and 4 bases at J, with 18 bases between. The V gene's germline CDR1 is GTSNPN and CDR2 SVGIG (reference sequence). This sequence was found in a woman aged 40 to 49 in good health. V usage is TRBV30 and J usage is TRBJ1-2, with D perhaps matching TRBD1 (5 bases). Sequenced input: blood. The CDR3 DNA follows: TGTGCCTGGAGTGTACTCATGATAGACAGAGGCTATGGCTACACCTTC. Protein sequence: CAWSVLMIDRGYGYTF.